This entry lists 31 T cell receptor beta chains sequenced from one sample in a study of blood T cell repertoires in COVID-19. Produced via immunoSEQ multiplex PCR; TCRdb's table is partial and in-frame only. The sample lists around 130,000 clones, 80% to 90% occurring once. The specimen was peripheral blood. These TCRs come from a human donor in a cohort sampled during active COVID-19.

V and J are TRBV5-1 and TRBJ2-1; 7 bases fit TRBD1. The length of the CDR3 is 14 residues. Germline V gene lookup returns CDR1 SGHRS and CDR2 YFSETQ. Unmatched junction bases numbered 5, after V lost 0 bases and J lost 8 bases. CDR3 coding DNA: TGCGCCAGCAGCTTGGCCACGCAGGGGGATGAGCAGTTCTTC. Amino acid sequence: CASSLATQGDEQFF.

The CDR3 bases are TGTGCCAGCACTCAGACTGACCGCTCTGGAAACACCATATATTTT. Translation gives CASTQTDRSGNTIYF. This chain joins TRBV19 and TRBJ1-3; no firm D call. V shed 9 bases and J shed 0 bases, with 15 bases lying between them. The CDR3 is 15 amino acids. Germline values: CDR1 LNHDA, CDR2 SQIVND (reference sequence).

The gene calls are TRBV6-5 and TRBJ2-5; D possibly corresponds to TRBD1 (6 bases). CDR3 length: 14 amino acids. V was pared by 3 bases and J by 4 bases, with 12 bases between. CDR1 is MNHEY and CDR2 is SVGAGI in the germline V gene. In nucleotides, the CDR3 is TGTGCCAGCAGTTATGGACAGCACGGAGAGACCCAGTACTTC. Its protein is CASSYGQHGETQYF.

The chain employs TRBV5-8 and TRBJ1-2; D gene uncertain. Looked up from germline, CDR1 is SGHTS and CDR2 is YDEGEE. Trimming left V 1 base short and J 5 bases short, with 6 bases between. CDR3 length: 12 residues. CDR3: CASSLMRYGYTF. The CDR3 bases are TGTGCCAGCAGCTTGATGCGGTATGGCTACACCTTC.

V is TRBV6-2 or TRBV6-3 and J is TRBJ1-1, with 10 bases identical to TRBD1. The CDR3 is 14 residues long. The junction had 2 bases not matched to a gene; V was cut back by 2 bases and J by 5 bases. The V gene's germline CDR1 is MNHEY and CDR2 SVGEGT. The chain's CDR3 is CASSYLGQGTEAFF. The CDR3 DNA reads TGTGCCAGCAGTTACCTGGGACAGGGGACTGAAGCTTTCTTT.

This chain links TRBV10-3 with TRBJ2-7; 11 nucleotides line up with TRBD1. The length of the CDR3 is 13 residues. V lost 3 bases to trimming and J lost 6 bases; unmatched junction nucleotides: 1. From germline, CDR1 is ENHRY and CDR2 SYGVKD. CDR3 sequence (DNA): TGTGCCATCAGTGAAGGGACAGGGGGCGAGCAGTACTTC. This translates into CAISEGTGGEQYF.

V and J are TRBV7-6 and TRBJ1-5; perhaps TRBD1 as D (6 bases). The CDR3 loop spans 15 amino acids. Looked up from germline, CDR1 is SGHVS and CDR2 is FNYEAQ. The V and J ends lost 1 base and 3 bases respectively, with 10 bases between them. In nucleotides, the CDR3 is TGTGCCAGCAGCTTAGGTGGGGGCCCCAATCAGCCCCAGCATTTT. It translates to CASSLGGGPNQPQHF.

As DNA, the CDR3 is TGCAGCGTTGAAGAACAGGGTAGAGGCAATGAGCAGTTCTTC. Encoded protein: CSVEEQGRGNEQFF. The genes are TRBV29-1 and TRBJ2-1; a weak D match, TRBD1 (6 bases). V lost 0 bases to trimming and J lost 6 bases, with 12 bases between them. CDR1 is SQVTM, CDR2 ANQGSEA, per germline. The CDR3 loop spans 14 amino acids.

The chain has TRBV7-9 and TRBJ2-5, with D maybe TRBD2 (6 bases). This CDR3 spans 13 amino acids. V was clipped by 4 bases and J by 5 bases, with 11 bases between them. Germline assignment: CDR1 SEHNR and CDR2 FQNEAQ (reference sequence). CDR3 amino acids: CASSSGTVETQYF. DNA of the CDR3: TGTGCCAGCAGCTCAGGGACTGTGGAGACCCAGTACTTC.

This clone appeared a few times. CDR3: CASSPRLETDTQYF. CDR3 coding DNA: TGTGCCAGCAGCCCGAGACTGGAAACAGATACGCAGTATTTT. This chain connects TRBV3-1 (or the pseudogene TRBV3-2) to TRBJ2-3; no firm D call. The germline gives CDR1 LGHDT, CDR2 YNNKEL (reference sequence). The CDR3 is 14 amino acids. The V gene lost 4 bases and the J gene lost 3 bases, with 11 bases spanning the gap.

The CDR3 spells CASSLDRGGEQYF. The CDR3 DNA follows: TGCGCCAGCAGCTTAGACAGGGGAGGGGAGCAGTACTTC. The rearrangement joins TRBV5-1 to TRBJ2-7; D perhaps matches TRBD1 (8 bases). V was pared by 2 bases and J by 7 bases, with 13 bases between. Germline V gene lookup returns CDR1 SGHRS and CDR2 YFSETQ. This CDR3 spans 13 amino acids.

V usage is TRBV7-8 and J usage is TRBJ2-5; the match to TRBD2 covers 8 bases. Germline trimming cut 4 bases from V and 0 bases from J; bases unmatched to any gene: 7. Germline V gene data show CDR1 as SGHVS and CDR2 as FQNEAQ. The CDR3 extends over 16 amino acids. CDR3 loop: CASSWVSAGDQETQYF. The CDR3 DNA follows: TGTGCCAGCAGCTGGGTCTCAGCGGGGGACCAAGAGACCCAGTACTTC.

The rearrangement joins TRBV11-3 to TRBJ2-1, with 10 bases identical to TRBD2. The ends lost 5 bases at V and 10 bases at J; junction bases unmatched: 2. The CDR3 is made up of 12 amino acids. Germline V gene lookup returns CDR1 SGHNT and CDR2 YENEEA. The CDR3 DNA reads TGTGCCAGCAGCCTGGGACTAGCGGAGCAGTTCTTC. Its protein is CASSLGLAEQFF.

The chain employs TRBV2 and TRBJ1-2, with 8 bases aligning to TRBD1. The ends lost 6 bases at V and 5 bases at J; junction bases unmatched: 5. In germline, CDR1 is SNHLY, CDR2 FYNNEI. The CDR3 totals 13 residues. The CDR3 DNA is TGTGCCAGCAGGACAGGGGCGGGGTATGGCTACACCTTC. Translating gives CASRTGAGYGYTF. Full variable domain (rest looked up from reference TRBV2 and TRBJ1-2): EPEVTQTPSHQVTQMGQEVILRCVPISNHLYFYWYRQILGQKVEFLVSFYNNEISEKSEIFDDQFSVERPDGSNFTLKIRSTKLEDSAMYFCASRTGAGYGYTFGSGTRLTVV.

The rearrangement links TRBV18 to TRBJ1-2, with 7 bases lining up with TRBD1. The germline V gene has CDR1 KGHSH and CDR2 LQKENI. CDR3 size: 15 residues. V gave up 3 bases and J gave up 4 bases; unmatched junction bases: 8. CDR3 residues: CASSPTQGSIYGYTF. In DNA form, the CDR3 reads TGTGCCAGCTCACCGACACAGGGGTCTATCTATGGCTACACCTTC.

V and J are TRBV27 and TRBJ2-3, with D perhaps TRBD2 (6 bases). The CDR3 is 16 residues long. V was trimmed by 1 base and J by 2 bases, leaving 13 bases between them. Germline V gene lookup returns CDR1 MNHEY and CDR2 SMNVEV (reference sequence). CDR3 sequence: CASSLYDGGDTDTQYF. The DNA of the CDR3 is TGTGCCAGCAGTTTATACGACGGGGGAGACACAGATACGCAGTATTTT.

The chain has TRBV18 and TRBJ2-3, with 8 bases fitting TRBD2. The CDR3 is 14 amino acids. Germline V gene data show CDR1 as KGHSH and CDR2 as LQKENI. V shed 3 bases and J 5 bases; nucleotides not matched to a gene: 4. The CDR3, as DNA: TGTGCCAGCTCACCCGGGACTAGTAAAGATACGCAGTATTTT. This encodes CASSPGTSKDTQYF.

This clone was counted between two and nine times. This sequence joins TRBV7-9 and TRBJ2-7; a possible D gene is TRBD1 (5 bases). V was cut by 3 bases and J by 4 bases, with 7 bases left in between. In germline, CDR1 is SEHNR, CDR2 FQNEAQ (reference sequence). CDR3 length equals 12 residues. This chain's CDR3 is CASSLDKYEQYF. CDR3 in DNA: TGTGCCAGCAGCTTGGACAAATACGAGCAGTACTTC. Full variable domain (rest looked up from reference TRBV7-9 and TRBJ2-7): DTGVSQNPRHKITKRGQNVTFRCDPISEHNRLYWYRQTLGQGPEFLTYFQNEAQLEKSRLLSDRFSAERPKGSFSTLEIQRTEQGDSAMYLCASSLDKYEQYFGPGTRLTVT.

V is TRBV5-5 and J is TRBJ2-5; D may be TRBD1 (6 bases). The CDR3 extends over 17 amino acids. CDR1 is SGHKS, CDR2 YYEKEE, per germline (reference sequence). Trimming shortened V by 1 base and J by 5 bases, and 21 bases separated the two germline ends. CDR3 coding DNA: TGTGCCAGCAGCTTGATGGGGGCCGGGGCCCTTTGGGAGACCCAGTACTTC. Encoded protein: CASSLMGAGALWETQYF. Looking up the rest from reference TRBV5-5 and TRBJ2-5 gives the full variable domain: DAGVTQSPTHLIKTRGQQVTLRCSPISGHKSVSWYQQVLGQGPQFIFQYYEKEERGRGNFPDRFSARQFPNYSSELNVNALLLGDSALYLCASSLMGAGALWETQYFGPGTRLLVL.

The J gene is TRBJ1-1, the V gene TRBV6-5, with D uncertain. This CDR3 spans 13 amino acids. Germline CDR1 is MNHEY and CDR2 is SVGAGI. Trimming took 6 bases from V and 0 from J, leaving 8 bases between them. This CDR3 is CASRPIMNTEAFF. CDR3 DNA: TGTGCCAGCAGGCCTATTATGAACACTGAAGCTTTCTTT.

CDR3 in amino acids: CASRPGRVKYGYTF. The CDR3 nucleotides read TGTGCCAGCAGACCGGGCAGGGTTAAGTATGGCTACACCTTC. This sequence joins TRBV6-6 and TRBJ1-2; a possible D gene is TRBD1 (5 bases). V lost 6 bases and J lost 5, with 16 bases in between. The length of the CDR3 is 14 residues. The germline CDR1 and CDR2 sequences are MNHNY and SVGAGI (reference sequence).

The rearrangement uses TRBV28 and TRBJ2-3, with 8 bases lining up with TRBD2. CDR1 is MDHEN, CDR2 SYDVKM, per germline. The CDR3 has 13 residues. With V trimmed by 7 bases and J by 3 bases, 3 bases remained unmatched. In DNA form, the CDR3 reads TGTGCCAGCAATGGCGGGGGGACAGATACGCAGTATTTT. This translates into CASNGGGTDTQYF.

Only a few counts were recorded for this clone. The CDR3 DNA reads TGTGCCAGCAGCCCACCCCCAGAGCGGGTCCCGCAAGAGACCCAGTACTTC. Translating it yields CASSPPPERVPQETQYF. The rearrangement uses TRBV3-1 (or the pseudogene TRBV3-2) and TRBJ2-5, with D possibly TRBD2 on 6 matching bases. The V end was cut by 4 bases, the J end by 2 bases, with 20 bases between. Per the germline V gene, CDR1 is LGHDT and CDR2 is YNNKEL (reference sequence). This CDR3 spans 17 amino acids.

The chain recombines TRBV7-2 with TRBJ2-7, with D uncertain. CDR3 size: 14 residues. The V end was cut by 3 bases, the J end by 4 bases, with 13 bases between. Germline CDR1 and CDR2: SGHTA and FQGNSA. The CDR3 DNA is TGTGCCAGCAGCTTTTGGGCCCGGAAATACGAGCAGTACTTC. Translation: CASSFWARKYEQYF.

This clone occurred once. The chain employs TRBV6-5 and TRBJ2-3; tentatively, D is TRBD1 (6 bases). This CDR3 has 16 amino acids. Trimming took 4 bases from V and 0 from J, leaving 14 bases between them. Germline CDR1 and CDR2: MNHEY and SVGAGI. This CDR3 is CASSFRGHPSTDTQYF. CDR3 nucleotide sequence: TGTGCCAGCAGTTTCCGGGGACACCCTAGCACAGATACGCAGTATTTT.

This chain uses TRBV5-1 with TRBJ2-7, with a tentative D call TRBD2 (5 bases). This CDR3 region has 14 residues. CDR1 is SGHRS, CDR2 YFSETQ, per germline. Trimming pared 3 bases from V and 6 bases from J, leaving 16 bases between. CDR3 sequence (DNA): TGCGCCAGCAGCTCCACCCTCAATCGGGGCGAGCAGTACTTC. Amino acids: CASSSTLNRGEQYF. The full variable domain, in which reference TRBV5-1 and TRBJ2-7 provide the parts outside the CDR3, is KAGVTQTPRYLIKTRGQQVTLSCSPISGHRSVSWYQQTPGQGLQFLFEYFSETQRNKGNFPGRFSGRQFSNSRSEMNVSTLELGDSALYLCASSSTLNRGEQYFGPGTRLTVT.

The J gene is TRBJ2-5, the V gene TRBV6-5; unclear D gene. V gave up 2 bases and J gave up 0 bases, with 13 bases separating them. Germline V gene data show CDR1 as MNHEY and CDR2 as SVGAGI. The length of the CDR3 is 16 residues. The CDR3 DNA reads TGTGCCAGCAGTTACGGAAGTAGCCCATACCAAGAGACCCAGTACTTC. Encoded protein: CASSYGSSPYQETQYF.

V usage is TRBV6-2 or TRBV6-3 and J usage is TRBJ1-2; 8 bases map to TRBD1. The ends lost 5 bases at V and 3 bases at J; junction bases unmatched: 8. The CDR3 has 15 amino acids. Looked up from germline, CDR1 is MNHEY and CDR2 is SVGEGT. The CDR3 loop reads CASSTPTGVDYGYTF. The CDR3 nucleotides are TGTGCCAGCAGTACCCCGACAGGGGTCGACTATGGCTACACCTTC.

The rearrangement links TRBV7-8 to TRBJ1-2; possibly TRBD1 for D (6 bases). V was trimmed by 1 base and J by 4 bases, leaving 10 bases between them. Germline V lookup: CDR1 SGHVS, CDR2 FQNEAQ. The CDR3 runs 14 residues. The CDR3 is CASSLGGGTYGYTF. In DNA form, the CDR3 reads TGTGCCAGCAGCTTAGGGGGGGGCACCTATGGCTACACCTTC.

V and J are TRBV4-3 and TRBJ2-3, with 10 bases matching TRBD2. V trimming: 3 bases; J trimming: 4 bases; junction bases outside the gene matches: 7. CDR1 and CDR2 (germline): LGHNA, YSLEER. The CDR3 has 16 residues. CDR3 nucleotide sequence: TGCGCCAGCAGCCACTTAGCGGGGGGCGGGGCAGATACGCAGTATTTT. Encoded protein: CASSHLAGGGADTQYF.

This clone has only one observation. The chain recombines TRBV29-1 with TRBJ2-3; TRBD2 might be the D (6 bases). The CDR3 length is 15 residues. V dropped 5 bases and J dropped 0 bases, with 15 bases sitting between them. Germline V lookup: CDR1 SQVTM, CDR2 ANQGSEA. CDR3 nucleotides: TGCAGCGTTCAGAAATACGGGAGTAGCACAGATACGCAGTATTTT. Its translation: CSVQKYGSSTDTQYF.